These 2 T cell receptor beta chains share one sample of origin, sequenced in a study of cytomegalovirus exposure and HLA in healthy donors. The primer mix had 60 Vbeta and 13 Jbeta primers. TCRdb keeps only in-frame clones here, not all; method: immunoSEQ multiplex PCR. There are 150,000 to 200,000 clones in the sample; 65% to 85% occur only once, and around 1.9% lies in the top ten. The sequenced sample was PBMCs. These receptors all come from a man younger than 35 in good health and CMV-seronegative.

The V gene is TRBV28, the J gene TRBJ2-1, with 9 bases matching TRBD2. Per germline, CDR1 MDHEN and CDR2 SYDVKM. CDR3 length equals 15 residues. The junction had 7 bases not matched to a gene; V was cut back by 2 bases and J by 8 bases. The CDR3, as DNA: TGTGCCAGCAGTTTAGGGGGCGGGAGGGCGCATGAGCAGTTCTTC. Its protein is CASSLGGGRAHEQFF.

CDR3 region: CASSFQPGLVPTDTQYF. In nucleotides, the CDR3 is TGTGCCAGCAGCTTCCAACCGGGACTAGTACCCACAGATACGCAGTATTTT. The chain links TRBV9 to TRBJ2-3; TRBD2 agrees at 8 bases. V gave up 4 bases and J gave up 2 bases; unmatched junction bases: 12. The CDR3 has 17 residues. CDR1 is SGDLS and CDR2 is YYNGEE in the germline V gene. The full variable domain, with the rest looked up from reference TRBV9 and TRBJ2-3, is DSGVTQTPKHLITATGQRVTLRCSPRSGDLSVYWYQQSLDQGLQFLIQYYNGEERAKGNILERFSAQQFPDLHSELNLSSLELGDSALYFCASSFQPGLVPTDTQYFGPGTRLTVL.